The entry below describes one TCR beta chain. Its cognate antigen is unknown. CDR1 GTSNPN and CDR2 SVGIG come from the germline V gene (reference sequence). The length of the CDR3 is 12 residues. Trimming removed 1 base from V and 9 bases from J, with 10 bases in between. Treatment denoted: roughly 19 received Ad26.COV2.S at low or high dose, single or two shots; about 5 received placebo; per-sample allocation not given. Specimen acquisition occurred on day 63 following the initial vaccine or placebo injection. Donation was by an adult aged 18-55 years who was in Boston. The administered vaccine (an Ad26 vector) expressed Wuhan-strain SARS-CoV-2 spike. This entry comes from a study of Ad26.COV2.S vaccination and SARS-CoV-2 variants. Study results and caveats: Possible underestimation of total T cell responses by the TCR breadth and depth analyses was noted.

The assay was immunoSEQ multiplex PCR, and TCRdb's table has in-frame clones only and misses some. The sample gives about 390,000 clones, around 92% of which show up once; more than 1.5% is in the top ten. The J gene is TRBJ1-5, the V gene TRBV30; D is perhaps TRBD1 (6 bases). The sequence came from a person between 18 and 65 years old who received the Ad26.COV2.S COVID-19 vaccine or a placebo. Material: peripheral blood, obtained in a trial of Ad26.COV2.S vaccine versus placebo. CDR3 nucleotide sequence: TGTGCCTGGAGTGGGGGGGCCGGGCCCCAGCATTTT. It yields the protein CAWSGGAGPQHF. The full variable domain, with the rest looked up from reference TRBV30 and TRBJ1-5, is SQTIHQWPATLVQPVGSPLSLECTVEGTSNPNLYWYRQAAGRGLQLLFYSVGIGQISSEVPQNLSASRPQDRQFILSSKKLLLSDSGFYLCAWSGGAGPQHFGDGTRLSIL.